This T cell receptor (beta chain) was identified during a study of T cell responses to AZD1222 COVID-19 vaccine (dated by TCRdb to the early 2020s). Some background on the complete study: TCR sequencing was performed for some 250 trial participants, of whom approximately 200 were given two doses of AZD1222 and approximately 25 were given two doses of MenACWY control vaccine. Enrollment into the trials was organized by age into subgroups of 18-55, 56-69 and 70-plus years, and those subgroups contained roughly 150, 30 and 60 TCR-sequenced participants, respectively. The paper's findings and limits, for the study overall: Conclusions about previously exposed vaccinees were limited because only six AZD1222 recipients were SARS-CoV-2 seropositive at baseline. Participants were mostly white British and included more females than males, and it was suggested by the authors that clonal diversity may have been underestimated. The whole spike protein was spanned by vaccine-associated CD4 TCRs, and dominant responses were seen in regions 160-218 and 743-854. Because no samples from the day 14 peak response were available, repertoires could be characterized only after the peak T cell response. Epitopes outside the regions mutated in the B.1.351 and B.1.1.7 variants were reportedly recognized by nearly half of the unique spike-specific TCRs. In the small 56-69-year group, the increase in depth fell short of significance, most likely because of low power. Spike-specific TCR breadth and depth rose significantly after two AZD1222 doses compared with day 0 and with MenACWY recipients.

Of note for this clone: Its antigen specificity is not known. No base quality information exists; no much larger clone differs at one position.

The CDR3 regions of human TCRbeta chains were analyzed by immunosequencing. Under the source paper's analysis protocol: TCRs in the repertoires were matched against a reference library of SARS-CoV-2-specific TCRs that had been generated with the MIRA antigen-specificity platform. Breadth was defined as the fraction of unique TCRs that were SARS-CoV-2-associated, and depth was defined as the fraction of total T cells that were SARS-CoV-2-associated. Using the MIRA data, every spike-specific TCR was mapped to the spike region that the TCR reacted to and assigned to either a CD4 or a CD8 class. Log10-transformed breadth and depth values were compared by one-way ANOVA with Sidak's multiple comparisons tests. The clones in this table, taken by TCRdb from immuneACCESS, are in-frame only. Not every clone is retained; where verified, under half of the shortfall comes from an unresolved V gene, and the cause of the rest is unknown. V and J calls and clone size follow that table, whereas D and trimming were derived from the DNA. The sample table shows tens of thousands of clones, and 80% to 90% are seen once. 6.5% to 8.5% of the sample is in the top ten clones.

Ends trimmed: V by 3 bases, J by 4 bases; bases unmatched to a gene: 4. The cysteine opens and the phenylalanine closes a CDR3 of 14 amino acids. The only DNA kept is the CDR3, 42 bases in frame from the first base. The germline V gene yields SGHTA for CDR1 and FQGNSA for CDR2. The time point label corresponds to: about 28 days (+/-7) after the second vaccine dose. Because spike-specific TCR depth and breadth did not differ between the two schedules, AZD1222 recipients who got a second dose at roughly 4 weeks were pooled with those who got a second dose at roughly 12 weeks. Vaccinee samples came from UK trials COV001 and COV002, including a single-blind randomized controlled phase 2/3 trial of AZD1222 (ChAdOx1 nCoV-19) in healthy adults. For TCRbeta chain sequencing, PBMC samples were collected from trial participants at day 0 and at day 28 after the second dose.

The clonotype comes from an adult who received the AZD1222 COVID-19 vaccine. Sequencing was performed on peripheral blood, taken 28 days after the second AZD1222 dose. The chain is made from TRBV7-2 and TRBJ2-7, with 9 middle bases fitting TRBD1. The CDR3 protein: CASSFGQGMYEQYF. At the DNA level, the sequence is TGTGCCAGCAGCTTCGGACAGGGGATGTACGAGCAGTACTTC.